This T cell receptor beta chain emerged from a study of regulatory T cells in long-lasting Graves disease. Study summary: Positivity for TSH receptor antibodies plus over 5 years of antithyroid drugs meant persistent Graves' disease. Notes on the study in general: Analyses excluded thyroid tissue, covering peripheral blood alone.

About this clonotype itself: The target antigen is unknown.

Arm-PCR of CDR3 regions and iRepertoire HTBI primers were the basis on which TCR beta libraries were built. The authors' processing: Across samples, more than 55 TRBV and more than 13 TRBJ segments were found. MiXCR, run by TCRdb on the multiplex PCR reads, gives a single entry per CDR3 protein. In this record, the V and J calls reflect TCRdb's handling and not the investigators' own analysis. The data contain around 400,000 distinct CDR3 sequences, about 23% of them seen just once; the ten biggest clones take up 25% to 30%. The time point was: persistent/refractory GD, antithyroid drugs over 5 years with positive TRAb. Following extraction of RNA from PBMCs, that RNA was used to make the TCR library. The TCR comes from a woman aged 40 to 55 with Graves disease. The sequences come from peripheral blood mononuclear cells (PBMCs), collected when the disease was refractory, from a patient treated with antithyroid drugs.

CDR3 sequence (DNA): TGTGCCAGCAAGGACAGGGGCGGCTATGGCTACACCTTC. Encoded protein: CASKDRGGYGYTF. J is TRBJ1-2 and V is TRBV7-9, with 9 bases that match TRBD1. The CDR3 sequence is 13 residues long. After removal of 7 bases from V and 4 bases from J, the junction contained 4 bases not matched to a gene. Per the germline V gene, CDR1 is SEHNR and CDR2 is FQNEAQ (reference sequence).